This passage covers 13 T cell receptor beta chains from one sample sequenced in a study of CD8+ T cells in alopecia areata. Treatment defined: oral pan-JAK inhibitor, 5-10 mg twice daily. Following extraction, RNA underwent reverse transcription to cDNA, which served as the sequencing template. Using immunoSEQ multiplex PCR, the repertoire was profiled, and TCRdb retains in-frame clones only, with some absent. This table holds about 100,000 clones, around 60% found once. Sequenced here: CD8+ T cells sorted from blood, sampled at approximately week 55, from a patient treated with tofacitinib. All receptors derive from a human donor with alopecia areata.

This clone was seen only once. In DNA, the CDR3 is TGTGCCAGCAACCAGGACAGAAGTGAAGCTTTCTTT. Translation: CASNQDRSEAFF. The V call is TRBV7-9, the J call TRBJ1-1; maybe TRBD1 (6 bases). The ends were cut back, 7 bases at V and 7 bases at J, with 13 bases in the middle. Germline assignment: CDR1 SEHNR and CDR2 FQNEAQ (reference sequence). CDR3 length: 12 residues. The variable domain in full, completed from reference TRBV7-9 and TRBJ1-1, reads DTGVSQNPRHKITKRGQNVTFRCDPISEHNRLYWYRQTLGQGPEFLTYFQNEAQLEKSRLLSDRFSAERPKGSFSTLEIQRTEQGDSAMYLCASNQDRSEAFFGQGTRLTVV.

This chain connects TRBV20-1 to TRBJ1-1, with no clear D. This CDR3 is 10 amino acids long. The germline V gene has CDR1 DFQATT and CDR2 SNEGSKA (reference sequence). The V end lost 7 bases, the J end lost 3 bases, and 6 bases lay between the germline ends. The CDR3 here is CSVGYTEAFF. For the CDR3, the DNA is TGCAGTGTAGGATACACTGAAGCTTTCTTT.

The chain joins TRBV12-5 to TRBJ1-2; D might be TRBD1 (5 bases). Germline V CDR1 and CDR2: LGHNT, FRNRAP. Deletions cut 11 bases from V and 2 bases from J, with 6 bases between. This CDR3 is 10 amino acids long. CDR3 DNA sequence: TGTGCTGGGGGGAACTATGGCTACACCTTC. Protein sequence: CAGGNYGYTF.

The genes are TRBV7-9 and TRBJ1-2; 9 bases match TRBD1. CDR1 and CDR2 from the germline V gene are SEHNR and FQNEAQ (reference sequence). This CDR3 region has 16 residues. V dropped 1 base and J dropped 2; count of bases not matched to a gene: 5. Here the CDR3 reads CASSLGVTGGNYGYTF. CDR3 in DNA: TGTGCCAGCAGCTTAGGGGTGACAGGGGGAAACTATGGCTACACCTTC.

The rearrangement links TRBV5-1 to TRBJ2-7, with 14 bases that match TRBD2. With V trimmed by 4 bases and J by 3 bases, 6 bases remained unmatched. The CDR3 runs to 16 residues. Per germline, CDR1 SGHRS and CDR2 YFSETQ. CDR3 in amino acids: CASSATGLAGVYEQYF. The CDR3 DNA reads as TGCGCCAGCAGCGCAACGGGACTAGCGGGGGTCTACGAGCAGTACTTC.

The gene calls are TRBV29-1 and TRBJ1-2; D is perhaps TRBD1 (6 bases). Germline V gene lookup returns CDR1 SQVTM and CDR2 ANQGSEA. This CDR3 contains 16 residues. Trimming cost V 3 bases and J 4 bases, with 21 bases left between them. CDR3 sequence (DNA): TGCAGCGTTGAGGTATGGAGGGACAACGTCTTCTATGGCTACACCTTC. Translation gives CSVEVWRDNVFYGYTF.

This chain connects TRBV6-6 to TRBJ2-5; possible D gene TRBD1, 6 bases. Germline CDR1 and CDR2: MNHNY and SVGAGI (reference sequence). The V end was cut by 1 base, the J end by 5 bases, with 14 bases between. This CDR3 region has 15 residues. CDR3 sequence (DNA): TGTGCCAGCAGTTACTTACAGGGTCCCCGGGAGACCCAGTACTTC. Its translation is CASSYLQGPRETQYF.

This clone showed up just a few times. The DNA of the CDR3 is TGTGCCACCACCTCAACCCAGCGGGGGGGCGAGCAGTATTTT. It translates to CATTSTQRGGEQYF. This sequence joins TRBV15 and TRBJ2-3; the match to TRBD2 covers 10 bases. In germline, CDR1 is LNHNV, CDR2 YYDKDF (reference sequence). With V trimmed by 7 bases and J by 11 bases, 12 bases remained unmatched. CDR3 length equals 14 residues.

V is TRBV4-2 and J is TRBJ2-5; 7 bases match TRBD2. CDR3 size: 16 residues. The germline V gene has CDR1 LGHNA and CDR2 YNFKEQ. J lost 2 bases, V lost 4 bases, and 10 bases had no gene match. The CDR3 bases are TGTGCCAGCAGCCTACGTCCGGCTAGCGGACAAGAGACCCAGTACTTC. This codes for CASSLRPASGQETQYF.

This clone was observed a few times. One junction end disagrees with the germline gene, perhaps due to a read error. Within the sample, other DNA sequences also encode this same CDR3. The chain couples TRBV29-1 to TRBJ1-2; 8 nucleotides align to TRBD1. Germline lookup yields CDR1 SQVTM and CDR2 ANQGSEA. This CDR3 comprises 12 residues. CDR3 nucleotides: TGCAGCGTGGAAGACAGGGGCTATGGCTACACCTTC. This sequence encodes CSVEDRGYGYTF. The variable domain in full, with the rest retrieved from reference TRBV29-1 and TRBJ1-2, is SAVISQKPSRDICQRGTSLTIQCQVDSQVTMMFWYRQQPGQSLTLIATANQGSEATYESGFVIDKFPISRPNLTFSTLTVSNMSPEDSSIYLCSVEDRGYGYTFGSGTRLTVV.

The V call is TRBV9, the J call TRBJ1-6; D is undetermined. CDR3 size: 14 residues. Trimming left V 4 bases short and J 10 bases short, with 15 bases between. The germline CDR1 and CDR2 sequences are SGDLS and YYNGEE. The CDR3 region has the DNA TGTGCCAGCAGCCCCGGCGCAGGTGCATCACCCCTCCACTTT. This gives the protein CASSPGAGASPLHF.

The chain carries TRBV27 and TRBJ2-7; D possibly corresponds to TRBD1 (6 bases). This CDR3 contains 15 residues. V lost 4 bases and J lost 2, with 15 bases in between. Germline values: CDR1 MNHEY, CDR2 SMNVEV (reference sequence). Here the CDR3 DNA reads TGTGCCAGCAGTTGGTCTCCAGGACAGACCTACGAGCAGTACTTC. It codes for CASSWSPGQTYEQYF.

This chain uses TRBV4-1 with TRBJ2-5; D is unresolved. Trimming pared 4 bases from V and 3 bases from J, leaving 15 bases between. The germline CDR1 and CDR2 sequences are MGHRA and YSYEKL. The CDR3 sequence is 15 residues long. CDR3 in DNA: TGCGCCAGCAGCCTTACGGTGAACCCTAAAGAGACCCAGTACTTC. It translates to CASSLTVNPKETQYF.